This T cell receptor (beta chain) is drawn from a study of OX40 agonist ivuxolimab in advanced cancers. As concerns this clone: The antigen remains unidentified.

The assay was immunoSEQ multiplex PCR, and TCRdb's table has in-frame clones only and misses some. The data contain 70,000 to 80,000 clones, roughly 86% of them singletons. The study, taken as a whole, reports: At 0.1 to 3.0 mg/kg and by week 6, clonal expansion occurred in CD4+ and CD8+ blood T cells.

The CDR3 runs to 12 residues. V lost 4 bases, J lost 4 bases, and 7 bases lay in between. Looked up from germline, CDR1 is LNHDA and CDR2 is SQIVND (reference sequence). The TCR was taken from an adult with an advanced solid tumor such as melanoma, head and neck, liver or kidney cancer. Sequenced here: CD4+ or CD8+ T cells sorted from blood, sampled in a trial of the OX40 agonist ivuxolimab. The chain carries TRBV19 and TRBJ1-2; D not certain. The CDR3 nucleotides are TGTGCCAGTAGTACCATTGGCTATGGCTACACCTTC. Protein: CASSTIGYGYTF.